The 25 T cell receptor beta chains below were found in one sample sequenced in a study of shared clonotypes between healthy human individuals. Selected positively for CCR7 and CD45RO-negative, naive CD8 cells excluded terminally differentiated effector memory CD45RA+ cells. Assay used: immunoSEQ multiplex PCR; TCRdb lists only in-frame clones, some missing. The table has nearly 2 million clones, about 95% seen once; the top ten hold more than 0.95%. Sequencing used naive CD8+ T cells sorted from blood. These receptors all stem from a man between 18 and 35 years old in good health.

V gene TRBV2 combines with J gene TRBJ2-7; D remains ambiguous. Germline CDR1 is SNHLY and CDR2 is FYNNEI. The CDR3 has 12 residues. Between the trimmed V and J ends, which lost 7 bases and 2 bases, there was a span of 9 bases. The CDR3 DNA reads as TGTGCCAGCACTGCTGACGCCTACGAGCAGTACTTC. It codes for CASTADAYEQYF.

The CDR3 is CASSGVQGLEQYF. For the CDR3, the DNA is TGTGCCAGCAGTGGCGTCCAGGGCCTCGAGCAGTACTTC. The chain links TRBV6-1 to TRBJ2-7, with D possibly being TRBD1 (5 bases). The V gene's germline CDR1 is MNHNS and CDR2 SASEGT. V dropped 4 bases and J dropped 6 bases, with 13 bases sitting between them. The CDR3 consists of 13 residues.

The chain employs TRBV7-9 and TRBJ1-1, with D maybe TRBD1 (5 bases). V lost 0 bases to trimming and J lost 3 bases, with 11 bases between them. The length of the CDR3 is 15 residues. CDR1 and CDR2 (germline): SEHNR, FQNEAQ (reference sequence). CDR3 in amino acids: CASSLATGAHTEAFF. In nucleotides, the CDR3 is TGTGCCAGCAGCTTAGCGACCGGGGCGCACACTGAAGCTTTCTTT.

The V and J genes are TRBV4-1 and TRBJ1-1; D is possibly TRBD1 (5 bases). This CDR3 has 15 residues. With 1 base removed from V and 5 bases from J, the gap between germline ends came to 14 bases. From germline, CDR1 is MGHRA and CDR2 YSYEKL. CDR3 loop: CASSQGSGTRTEAFF. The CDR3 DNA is TGCGCCAGCAGCCAAGGGTCAGGGACGAGGACTGAAGCTTTCTTT.

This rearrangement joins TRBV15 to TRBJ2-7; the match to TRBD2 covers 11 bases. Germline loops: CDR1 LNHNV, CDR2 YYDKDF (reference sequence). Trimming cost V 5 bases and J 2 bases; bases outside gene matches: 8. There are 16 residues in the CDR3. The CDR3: CATSGGLAEEAYEQYF. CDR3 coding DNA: TGTGCCACCAGCGGGGGACTAGCGGAGGAGGCCTACGAGCAGTACTTC.

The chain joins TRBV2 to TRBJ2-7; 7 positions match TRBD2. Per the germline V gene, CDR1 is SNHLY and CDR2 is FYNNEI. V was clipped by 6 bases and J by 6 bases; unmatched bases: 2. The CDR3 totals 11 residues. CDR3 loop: CASSWTSEQYF. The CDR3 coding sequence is TGTGCCAGCAGCTGGACTAGCGAGCAGTACTTC.

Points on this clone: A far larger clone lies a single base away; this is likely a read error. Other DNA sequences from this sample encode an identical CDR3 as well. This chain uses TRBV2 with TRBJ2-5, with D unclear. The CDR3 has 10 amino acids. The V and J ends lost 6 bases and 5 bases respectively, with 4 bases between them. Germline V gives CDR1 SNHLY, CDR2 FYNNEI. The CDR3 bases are TGTGCCAGCAGGGGGGAGACCCAGTACTTC. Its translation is CASRGETQYF.

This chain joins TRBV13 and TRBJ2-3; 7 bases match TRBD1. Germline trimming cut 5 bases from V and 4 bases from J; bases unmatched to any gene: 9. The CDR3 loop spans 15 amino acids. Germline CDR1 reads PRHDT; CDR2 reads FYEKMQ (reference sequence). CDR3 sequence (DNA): TGTGCCAGCAGCACCCGGACAGGTTTTTCAGATACGCAGTATTTT. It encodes CASSTRTGFSDTQYF.

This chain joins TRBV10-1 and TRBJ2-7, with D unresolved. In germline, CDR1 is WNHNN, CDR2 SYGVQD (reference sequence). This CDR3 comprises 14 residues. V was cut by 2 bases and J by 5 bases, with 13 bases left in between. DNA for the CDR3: TGCGCCAGCAGTGAGCATTTAAAGGACCACGAGCAGTACTTC. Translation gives CASSEHLKDHEQYF.

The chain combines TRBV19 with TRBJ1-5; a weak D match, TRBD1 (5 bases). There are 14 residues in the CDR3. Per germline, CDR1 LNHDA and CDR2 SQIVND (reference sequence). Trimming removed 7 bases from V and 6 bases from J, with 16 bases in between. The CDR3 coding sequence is TGTGCCAGTACCATCGGGGGTTATGGTCAGCCCCAGCATTTT. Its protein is CASTIGGYGQPQHF.

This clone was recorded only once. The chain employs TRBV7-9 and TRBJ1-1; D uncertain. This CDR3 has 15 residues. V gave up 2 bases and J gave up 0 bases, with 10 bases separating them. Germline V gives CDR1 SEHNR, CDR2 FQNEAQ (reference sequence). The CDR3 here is CASSLSAVMNTEAFF. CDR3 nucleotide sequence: TGTGCCAGCAGCTTATCGGCAGTCATGAACACTGAAGCTTTCTTT.

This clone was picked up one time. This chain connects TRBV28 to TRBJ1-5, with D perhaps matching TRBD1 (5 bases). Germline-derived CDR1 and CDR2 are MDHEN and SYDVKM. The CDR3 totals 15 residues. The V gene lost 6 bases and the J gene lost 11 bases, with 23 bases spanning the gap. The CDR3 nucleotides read TGTGCCAGCAGCGATCCGGGACCGCTTTTGGTGTCCCAGCATTTT. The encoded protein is CASSDPGPLLVSQHF.

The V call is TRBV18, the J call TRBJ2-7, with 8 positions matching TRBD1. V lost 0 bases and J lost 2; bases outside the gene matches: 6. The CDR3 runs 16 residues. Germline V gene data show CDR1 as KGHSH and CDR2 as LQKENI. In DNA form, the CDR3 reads TGTGCCAGCTCACCACCGGACAGGGTCGATACCTACGAGCAGTACTTC. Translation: CASSPPDRVDTYEQYF.

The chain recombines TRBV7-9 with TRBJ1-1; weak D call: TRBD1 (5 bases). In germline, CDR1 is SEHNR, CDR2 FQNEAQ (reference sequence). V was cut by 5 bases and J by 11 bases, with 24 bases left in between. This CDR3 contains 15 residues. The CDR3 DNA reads TGTGCCAGCAGCATACCGGGACTCCCTTCCTTGGGGGCTTTCTTT. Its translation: CASSIPGLPSLGAFF.

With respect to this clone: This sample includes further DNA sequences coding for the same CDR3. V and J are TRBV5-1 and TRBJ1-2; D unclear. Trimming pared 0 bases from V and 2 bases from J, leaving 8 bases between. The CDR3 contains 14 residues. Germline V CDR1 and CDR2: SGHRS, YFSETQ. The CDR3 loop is CASSLAGSNYGYTF. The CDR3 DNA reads TGCGCCAGCAGCTTGGCCGGGTCAAACTATGGCTACACCTTC.

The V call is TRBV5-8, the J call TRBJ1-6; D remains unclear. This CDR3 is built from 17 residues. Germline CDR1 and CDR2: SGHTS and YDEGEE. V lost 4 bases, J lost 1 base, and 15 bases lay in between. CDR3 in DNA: TGTGCCAGCAGCCCGAGGGTTATTGTGTCCTATAATTCACCCCTCCACTTT. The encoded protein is CASSPRVIVSYNSPLHF.

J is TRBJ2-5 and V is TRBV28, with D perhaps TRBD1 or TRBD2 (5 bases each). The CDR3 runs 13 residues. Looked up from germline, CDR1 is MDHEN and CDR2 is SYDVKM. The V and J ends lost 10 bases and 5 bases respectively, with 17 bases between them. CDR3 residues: CATWGNLGETQYF. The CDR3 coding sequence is TGTGCCACTTGGGGGAATCTCGGCGAGACCCAGTACTTC. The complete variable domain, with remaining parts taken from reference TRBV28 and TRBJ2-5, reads DVKVTQSSRYLVKRTGEKVFLECVQDMDHENMFWYRQDPGLGLRLIYFSYDVKMKEKGDIPEGYSVSREKKERFSLILESASTNQTSMYLCATWGNLGETQYFGPGTRLLVL.

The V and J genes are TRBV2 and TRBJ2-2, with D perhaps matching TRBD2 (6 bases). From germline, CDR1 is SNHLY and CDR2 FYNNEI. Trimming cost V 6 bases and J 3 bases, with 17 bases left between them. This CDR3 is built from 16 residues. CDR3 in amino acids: CASRMGPGLDTGELFF. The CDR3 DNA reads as TGTGCCAGCAGGATGGGGCCGGGACTCGACACCGGGGAGCTGTTTTTT.

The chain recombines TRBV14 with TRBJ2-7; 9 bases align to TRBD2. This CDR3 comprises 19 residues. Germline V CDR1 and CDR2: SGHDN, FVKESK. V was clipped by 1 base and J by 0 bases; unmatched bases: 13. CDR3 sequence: CASSQGARAGGLSSYEQYF. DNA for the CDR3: TGTGCCAGCAGCCAAGGGGCTCGAGCGGGGGGACTCAGCTCCTACGAGCAGTACTTC. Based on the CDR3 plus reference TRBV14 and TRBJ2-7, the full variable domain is EAGVTQFPSHSVIEKGQTVTLRCDPISGHDNLYWYRRVMGKEIKFLLHFVKESKQDESGMPNNRFLAERTGGTYSTLKVQPAELEDSGVYFCASSQGARAGGLSSYEQYFGPGTRLTVT.

CDR3 region: CAWSIGGALTDTQYF. The CDR3 region has the DNA TGTGCCTGGAGTATTGGGGGGGCCCTCACAGATACGCAGTATTTT. The gene calls are TRBV30 and TRBJ2-3; perhaps TRBD2 as D (7 bases). The CDR3 totals 15 residues. Trimming shortened V by 2 bases and J by 2 bases, and 14 bases separated the two germline ends. CDR1 and CDR2 from the germline V gene are GTSNPN and SVGIG (reference sequence).

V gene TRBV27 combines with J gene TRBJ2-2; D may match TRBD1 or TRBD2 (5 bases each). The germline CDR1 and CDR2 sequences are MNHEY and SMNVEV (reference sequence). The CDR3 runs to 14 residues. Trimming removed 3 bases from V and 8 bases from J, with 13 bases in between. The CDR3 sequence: CASSLGDLPGELFF. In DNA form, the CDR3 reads TGTGCCAGCAGTTTGGGGGACCTACCGGGGGAGCTGTTTTTT.

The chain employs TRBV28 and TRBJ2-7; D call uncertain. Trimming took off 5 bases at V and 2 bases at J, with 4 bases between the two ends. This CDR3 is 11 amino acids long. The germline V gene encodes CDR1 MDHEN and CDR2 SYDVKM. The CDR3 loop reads CASSATYEQYF. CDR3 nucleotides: TGTGCCAGCAGTGCCACCTACGAGCAGTACTTC. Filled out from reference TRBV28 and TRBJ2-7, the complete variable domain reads DVKVTQSSRYLVKRTGEKVFLECVQDMDHENMFWYRQDPGLGLRLIYFSYDVKMKEKGDIPEGYSVSREKKERFSLILESASTNQTSMYLCASSATYEQYFGPGTRLTVT.

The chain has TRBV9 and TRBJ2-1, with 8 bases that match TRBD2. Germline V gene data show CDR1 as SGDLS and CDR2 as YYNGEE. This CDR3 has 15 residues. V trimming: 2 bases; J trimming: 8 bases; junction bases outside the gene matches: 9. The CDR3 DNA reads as TGTGCCAGCAGCGTGGGACTAGACTTGTTTTATGAGCAGTTCTTC. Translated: CASSVGLDLFYEQFF.

This CDR3 reads CSVVGNGEKLFF. The CDR3 nucleotides read TGCAGCGTTGTAGGTAATGGGGAAAAACTGTTTTTT. The V gene is TRBV29-1, the J gene TRBJ1-4, with no clear D. This CDR3 has 12 amino acids. Trimming removed 4 bases from V and 8 bases from J, with 11 bases in between. Germline-derived CDR1 and CDR2 are SQVTM and ANQGSEA.

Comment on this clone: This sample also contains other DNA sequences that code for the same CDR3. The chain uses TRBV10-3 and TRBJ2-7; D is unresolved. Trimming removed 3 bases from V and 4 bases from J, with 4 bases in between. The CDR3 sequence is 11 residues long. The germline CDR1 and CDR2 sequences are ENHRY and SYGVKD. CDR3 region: CAISEGYEQYF. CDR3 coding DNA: TGTGCCATCAGTGAAGGATACGAGCAGTACTTC.